The subject of this entry is one T cell receptor beta chain. Antigen: not known. The germline gene is not matched at one end of the junction; a read error may be the cause. These data belong to a study of blood T cells in healthy people across ages. Notes on the study in general: Calculation of diversity from one million T cells yielded estimates considered to be underestimates.

For the second PCR, which ran for roughly 6 to 11 cycles, a sample-barcoded 5' primer and a J-beta primer mix were used. TCRdb recomputed calls from the 5' RACE reads with MiXCR, one row per CDR3 protein. The repertoire includes 800,000 or so distinct CDR3 sequences, about half of them detected once, and about a sixth sits in the top ten. The CDR3 spans 12 residues. From germline, CDR1 is SQVTM and CDR2 ANQGSEA. The sequence was obtained from an elderly man in good health. The chain joins TRBV29-1 to TRBJ2-7; D remains ambiguous. Sequencing input: blood. The CDR3 DNA sequence: TGCAGCGCTGAATCCAACTCCTACGAGCAGTACTTC. Protein product: CSAESNSYEQYF.